In this sample, the clone carrying this TCR beta chain turned up a few times. The antigen is not known. CDR3 length: 12 amino acids. V lost 6 bases, J lost 8 bases, and 11 bases lay in between. Germline assignment: CDR1 MNHNY and CDR2 SVGAGI (reference sequence). This sample is drawn from a study of T-cell reconstitution after alpha-beta-depleted transplantation in children. Overall study results and limits: Alpha-beta T cells about two months after transplant reportedly derived from several hundred expanded graft clones. At one year after transplant, newly produced T cells mostly accounted for T-cell counts and diversity.

Using unique molecular identifiers, the investigators prepared the TCRbeta library. TCRdb fed the PCR reads into MiXCR, producing one record per CDR3 protein. Of roughly 350,000 distinct CDR3 sequences in the sample, under 20% were seen once. The receptor's source is a male patient between 2 and 15 years old who had a stem cell transplant for acute lymphoblastic leukemia, so the T cells may come from the graft donor. The sample consisted of PBMCs, mostly from graft donor cells, taken 360 days after TCRalphabeta/CD19-depleted stem cell transplant. The rearrangement joins TRBV6-6 to TRBJ2-1; no firm D call. CDR3 bases: TGTGCCAGCAGCACCTTAGCCGATGAGCAGTTCTTC. Its translation is CASSTLADEQFF.